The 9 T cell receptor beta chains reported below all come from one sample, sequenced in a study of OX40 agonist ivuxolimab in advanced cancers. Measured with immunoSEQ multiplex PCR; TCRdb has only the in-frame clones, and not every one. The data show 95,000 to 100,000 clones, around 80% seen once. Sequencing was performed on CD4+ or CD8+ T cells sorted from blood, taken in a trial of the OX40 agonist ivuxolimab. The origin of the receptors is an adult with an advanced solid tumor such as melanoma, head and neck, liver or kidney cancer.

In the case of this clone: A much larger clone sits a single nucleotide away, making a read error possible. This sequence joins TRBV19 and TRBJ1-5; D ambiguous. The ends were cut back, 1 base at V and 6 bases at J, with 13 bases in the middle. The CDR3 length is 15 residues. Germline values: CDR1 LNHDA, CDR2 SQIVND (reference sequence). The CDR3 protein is CASSIVSRGGQPQHF. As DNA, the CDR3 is TGTGCCAGTAGTATAGTCTCACGGGGAGGTCAGCCCCAGCATTTT.

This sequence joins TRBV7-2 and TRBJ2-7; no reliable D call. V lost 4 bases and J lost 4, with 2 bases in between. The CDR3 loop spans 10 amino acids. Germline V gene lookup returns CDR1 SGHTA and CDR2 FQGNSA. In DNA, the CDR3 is TGTGCCAGCAGCTATTACGAGCAGTACTTC. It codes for CASSYYEQYF. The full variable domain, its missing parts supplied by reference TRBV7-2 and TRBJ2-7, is GAGVSQSPSNKVTEKGKDVELRCDPISGHTALYWYRQSLGQGLEFLIYFQGNSAPDKSGLPSDRFSAERTGGSVSTLTIQRTQQEDSAVYLCASSYYEQYFGPGTRLTVT.

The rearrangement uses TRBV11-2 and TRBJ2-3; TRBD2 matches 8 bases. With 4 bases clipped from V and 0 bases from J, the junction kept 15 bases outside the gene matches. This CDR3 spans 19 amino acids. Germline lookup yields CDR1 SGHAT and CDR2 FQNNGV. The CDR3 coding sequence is TGTGCCAGCAGCTCTCCAATCGTCCTAGCGGGCTCTAGCACAGATACGCAGTATTTT. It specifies CASSSPIVLAGSSTDTQYF.

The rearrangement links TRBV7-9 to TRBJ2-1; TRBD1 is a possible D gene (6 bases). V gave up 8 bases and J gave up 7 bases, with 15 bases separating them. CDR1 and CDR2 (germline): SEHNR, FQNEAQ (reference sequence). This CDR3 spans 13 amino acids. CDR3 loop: CASAPLGTNEQFF. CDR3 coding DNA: TGTGCCAGCGCTCCTCTTGGGACAAATGAGCAGTTCTTC.

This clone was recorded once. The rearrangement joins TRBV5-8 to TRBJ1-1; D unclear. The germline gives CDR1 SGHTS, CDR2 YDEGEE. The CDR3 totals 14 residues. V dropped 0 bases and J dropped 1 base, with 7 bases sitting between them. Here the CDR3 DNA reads TGTGCCAGCAGCTTGGGGGCCGCGAACACTGAAGCTTTCTTT. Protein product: CASSLGAANTEAFF.

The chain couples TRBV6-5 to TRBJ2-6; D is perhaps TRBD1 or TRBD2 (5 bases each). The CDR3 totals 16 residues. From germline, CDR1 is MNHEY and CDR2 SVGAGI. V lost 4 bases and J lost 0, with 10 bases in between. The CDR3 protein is CASSWDLGSGANVLTF. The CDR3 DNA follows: TGTGCCAGCAGTTGGGACCTAGGCTCTGGGGCCAACGTCCTGACTTTC.

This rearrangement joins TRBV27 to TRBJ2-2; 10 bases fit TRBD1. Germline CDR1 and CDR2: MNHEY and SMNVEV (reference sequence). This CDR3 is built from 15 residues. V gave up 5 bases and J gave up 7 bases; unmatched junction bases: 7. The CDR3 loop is CASSRQGAGSGELFF. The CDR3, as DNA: TGTGCCAGCAGTAGACAGGGGGCAGGGAGCGGGGAGCTGTTTTTT.

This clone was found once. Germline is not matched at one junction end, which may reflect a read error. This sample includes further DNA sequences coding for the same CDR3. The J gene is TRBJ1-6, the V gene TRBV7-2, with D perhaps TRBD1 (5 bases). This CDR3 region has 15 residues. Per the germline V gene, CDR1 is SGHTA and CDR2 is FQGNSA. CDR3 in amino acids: CASSLNGGYNSPLHF. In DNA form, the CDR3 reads TGTGCCAGCAGCTTAAACGGGGGTTATAATTCACCCCTCCATTTT.

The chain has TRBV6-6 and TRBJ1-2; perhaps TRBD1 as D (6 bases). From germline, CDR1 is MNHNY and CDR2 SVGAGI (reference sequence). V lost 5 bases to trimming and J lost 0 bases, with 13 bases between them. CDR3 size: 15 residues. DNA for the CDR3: TGTGCCAGCAGTAACCGGGACACAGCTAACTATGGCTACACCTTC. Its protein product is CASSNRDTANYGYTF.